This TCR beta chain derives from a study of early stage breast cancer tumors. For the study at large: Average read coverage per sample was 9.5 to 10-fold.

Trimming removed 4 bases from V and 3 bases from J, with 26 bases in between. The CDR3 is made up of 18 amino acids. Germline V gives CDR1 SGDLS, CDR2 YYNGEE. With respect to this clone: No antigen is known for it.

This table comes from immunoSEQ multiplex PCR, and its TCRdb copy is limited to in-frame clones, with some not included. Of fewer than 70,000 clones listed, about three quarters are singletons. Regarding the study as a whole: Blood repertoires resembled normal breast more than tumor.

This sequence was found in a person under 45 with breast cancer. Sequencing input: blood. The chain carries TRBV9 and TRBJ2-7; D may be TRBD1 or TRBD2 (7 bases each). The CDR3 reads CASSLGGGPRDSGYEQYF. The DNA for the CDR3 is TGTGCCAGCAGCCTAGGGGGGGGTCCTCGGGACAGTGGCTACGAGCAGTACTTC.